This TCR beta chain is from a study of blood T cell repertoires in COVID-19. Whole-study context: The United States, Italy and Spain supplied acute and convalescent COVID-19 samples. From T cells, B-cell-depleted T cells, or PBMCs came the material, which was cDNA or gDNA.

In the authors' methods: Nucleated cell counts were estimated from reference gene primer amplification. Generated by immunoSEQ multiplex PCR, the TCRdb table keeps only in-frame clones and is missing some. That table is the source of V, J and clone size, and D and trimming were worked out from the DNA. The sample records about 170,000 clones, about 89% being singletons. V was clipped by 1 base and J by 7 bases, with 14 bases between them. Germline CDR1 and CDR2: MGHRA and YSYEKL. The CDR3 sequence is 16 residues long. The genes are TRBV4-1 and TRBJ2-6; maybe TRBD2 (7 bases). The clonotype originates from a man aged 65 to 85 with acute or convalescent COVID-19. Material: peripheral blood. The CDR3 protein is CASSQGGGERANVLTF. CDR3 bases: TGCGCCAGCAGCCAAGGAGGGGGGGAGAGAGCCAACGTCCTGACTTTC.